One and the same sample provided the 32 T cell receptor beta chains below, sequenced in a study of T cells after yellow fever vaccination. MiXCR, run by TCRdb on the 5' RACE reads, gives a single entry per CDR3 protein. The sample carries 300,000 to 400,000 distinct CDR3 sequences, about 8.3% recorded once. The input for sequencing was PBMCs, taken approximately 40 days after the first yellow fever vaccination. These receptors originate from a man aged 18-30 years who received the YFV17D yellow fever vaccine.

The chain links TRBV6-5 to TRBJ2-1; 12 positions agree with TRBD2. The V and J ends lost 4 bases and 8 bases, in that order; junction bases with no gene match: 3. CDR1 is MNHEY, CDR2 SVGAGI, per germline. The CDR3 sequence is 14 residues long. The DNA for the CDR3 is TGTGCCAGCAGTTCTAGCGGGGGGGCCCATGAGCAGTTCTTC. It translates to CASSSSGGAHEQFF.

The chain joins TRBV5-1 to TRBJ2-7; no clear D. V lost 4 bases and J 0 bases, leaving 11 bases between the germline ends. CDR1 is SGHRS and CDR2 is YFSETQ in the germline V gene. CDR3 size: 14 residues. This CDR3 reads CASSPFSASYEQYF. In DNA form, the CDR3 reads TGCGCCAGCAGCCCTTTCTCGGCCTCCTACGAGCAGTACTTC.

This clonotype has a handful of counts. Written as DNA, the CDR3 is TGCGCCAGCAGTCCGGTCGGGGGGGAGCAGTACGTC. Translation: CASSPVGGEQYV. This chain links TRBV4-1 with TRBJ2-7; 7 bases match TRBD2. V gave up 6 bases and J gave up 7 bases; unmatched junction bases: 6. The CDR3 spans 12 residues. From germline, CDR1 is MGHRA and CDR2 YSYEKL.

The rearrangement links TRBV5-1 to TRBJ2-7; the D gene is possibly TRBD2 (6 bases). This CDR3 region has 14 residues. Germline V gene data show CDR1 as SGHRS and CDR2 as YFSETQ. Trimming stripped 4 bases from V and 1 base from J, with 12 bases between. This chain's CDR3 is CASSRGTGSYEQYV. The CDR3 DNA reads as TGCGCCAGCAGCCGGGGGACTGGGTCCTACGAGCAGTACGTC.

The chain couples TRBV28 to TRBJ2-3, with 8 bases that match TRBD1. Trimming cost V 7 bases and J 5 bases; bases outside gene matches: 14. From germline, CDR1 is MDHEN and CDR2 SYDVKM. The length of the CDR3 is 16 residues. The CDR3: CASNLGGQGARDTQYF. The CDR3 nucleotides are TGTGCCAGCAACCTAGGGGGCCAGGGGGCAAGAGATACGCAGTATTTT. The full variable domain, with the rest looked up from reference TRBV28 and TRBJ2-3, is DVKVTQSSRYLVKRTGEKVFLECVQDMDHENMFWYRQDPGLGLRLIYFSYDVKMKEKGDIPEGYSVSREKKERFSLILESASTNQTSMYLCASNLGGQGARDTQYFGPGTRLTVL.

In this sample, this clonotype turned up a few times. V usage is TRBV6-5 and J usage is TRBJ2-2, with 7 bases lining up with TRBD1. The V segment lost 8 bases and the J segment 6 bases; nucleotides outside the gene matches: 3. Germline assignment: CDR1 MNHEY and CDR2 SVGAGI. This CDR3 region has 12 residues. The CDR3 DNA is TGTGCCAGCCGAGACAGGGCCGGGGAGCTGTTTTTT. Protein sequence: CASRDRAGELFF.

The rearrangement uses TRBV10-3 and TRBJ2-7; D call uncertain. Deletions cut 8 bases from V and 2 bases from J, with 13 bases between. The germline gives CDR1 ENHRY, CDR2 SYGVKD. CDR3 length equals 13 residues. CDR3 in amino acids: CAIGADATYEQYF. The CDR3 DNA sequence: TGTGCCATCGGCGCGGACGCAACCTACGAGCAGTACTTC.

This clonotype was found a few times. The chain couples TRBV21-1 to TRBJ1-5. TRBV21-1 represents a pseudogene. The CDR3 is 17 residues long. The CDR3 DNA sequence: TGTGCCAGCAGCGCCCAAAAAGCAGGTTATAGCAATCAGCCCCAGCATTTT. Amino acid sequence: CASSAQKAGYSNQPQHF.

The chain has TRBV2 and TRBJ2-2; D is possibly TRBD1 (5 bases). The CDR3 loop spans 15 amino acids. The V end lost 4 bases, the J end lost 6 bases, and 15 bases lay between the germline ends. Germline-derived CDR1 and CDR2 are SNHLY and FYNNEI. In DNA, the CDR3 is TGTGCCAGCAGTGTCGGCAGCGTGGGGCCCGGGGAGCTGTTTTTT. It translates to CASSVGSVGPGELFF.

Written as DNA, the CDR3 is TGTGCCAGCAGCCCCTCCCCCGGGGGGGCTAACTATGGCTACACCTTC. As protein: CASSPSPGGANYGYTF. V gene TRBV11-2 combines with J gene TRBJ1-2, with D possibly TRBD1 on 5 matching bases. The V end was cut by 5 bases, the J end by 0 bases, with 16 bases between. CDR1 is SGHAT and CDR2 is FQNNGV in the germline V gene. The CDR3 loop spans 16 amino acids. The full variable domain, rest sourced from reference TRBV11-2 and TRBJ1-2, is EAGVAQSPRYKIIEKRQSVAFWCNPISGHATLYWYQQILGQGPKLLIQFQNNGVVDDSQLPKDRFSAERLKGVDSTLKIQPAKLEDSAVYLCASSPSPGGANYGYTFGSGTRLTVV.

A few counts support this clonotype. This chain uses TRBV5-1 with TRBJ2-1; the D gene is possibly TRBD2 (6 bases). The V gene lost 2 bases and the J gene lost 4 bases, with 13 bases spanning the gap. Germline V gene lookup returns CDR1 SGHRS and CDR2 YFSETQ. The CDR3 is made up of 15 amino acids. The DNA for the CDR3 is TGCGCCAGCAGCTTCATCCTGGGGGGTTACAATGAGCAGTTCTTC. Translation gives CASSFILGGYNEQFF.

The chain combines TRBV20-1 with TRBJ2-3, with 7 bases identical to TRBD1. The V gene's germline CDR1 is DFQATT and CDR2 SNEGSKA (reference sequence). After removal of 8 bases from V and 2 bases from J, the junction contained 10 bases not matched to a gene. This CDR3 comprises 14 residues. The CDR3 sequence: CSTNRGRDTDTQYF. CDR3 nucleotides: TGCAGTACGAACAGGGGCAGGGACACAGATACGCAGTATTTT.

This clonotype occurred many times. CDR3 amino acids: CASSEARGRDTQYF. Written as DNA, the CDR3 is TGCGCCAGCAGCGAGGCCAGGGGGCGCGATACGCAGTATTTT. J is TRBJ2-3 and V is TRBV5-1; 8 bases match TRBD1. Germline-derived CDR1 and CDR2 are SGHRS and YFSETQ. V trimming: 4 bases; J trimming: 6 bases; junction bases outside the gene matches: 7. The CDR3 sequence is 14 residues long. Variable domain in full (rest from reference TRBV5-1 and TRBJ2-3): KAGVTQTPRYLIKTRGQQVTLSCSPISGHRSVSWYQQTPGQGLQFLFEYFSETQRNKGNFPGRFSGRQFSNSRSEMNVSTLELGDSALYLCASSEARGRDTQYFGPGTRLTVL.

This clonotype was seen more than once but under ten times. The chain employs TRBV20-1 and TRBJ2-7; D gene unclear. The germline V gene has CDR1 DFQATT and CDR2 SNEGSKA (reference sequence). V lost 3 bases, J lost 4 bases, and 7 bases lay in between. CDR3 length equals 11 residues. The CDR3 reads CSASVLYEQYF. The CDR3 DNA reads as TGCAGTGCTAGTGTTCTTTACGAGCAGTACTTC.

There are a few counts of this clonotype. The J gene is TRBJ2-7, the V gene TRBV12-3 or TRBV12-4; 9 bases line up with TRBD1. With 4 bases clipped from V and 4 bases from J, the junction kept 8 bases outside the gene matches. The CDR3 is 15 residues long. The CDR3 here is CASSSEDRGLYEQYF. In DNA form, the CDR3 reads TGTGCCAGCAGTTCGGAGGACAGGGGACTTTACGAGCAGTACTTC.

The sample holds a few counts of this clonotype. This sequence joins TRBV7-2 and TRBJ1-2; TRBD1 agrees at 9 bases. Germline V gene lookup returns CDR1 SGHTA and CDR2 FQGNSA. V was clipped by 4 bases and J by 3 bases; unmatched bases: 9. The CDR3 length is 16 residues. The CDR3 DNA reads TGTGCCAGCAGCTCCCTCCCATGGACAGGGGACTATGGCTACACCTTC. Its translation is CASSSLPWTGDYGYTF.

In its sample, this clonotype was seen a few times. This chain joins TRBV7-9 and TRBJ2-2; 10 bases are a match to TRBD2. The junction had 6 bases not matched to a gene; V was cut back by 4 bases and J by 4 bases. The CDR3 covers 16 residues. The V gene's germline CDR1 is SEHNR and CDR2 FQNEAQ (reference sequence). CDR3: CASSSWRTSGTGELFF. The CDR3 DNA follows: TGTGCCAGCAGCTCATGGAGGACTAGCGGCACCGGGGAGCTGTTTTTT. The full variable domain, rest sourced from reference TRBV7-9 and TRBJ2-2, is DTGVSQNPRHKITKRGQNVTFRCDPISEHNRLYWYRQTLGQGPEFLTYFQNEAQLEKSRLLSDRFSAERPKGSFSTLEIQRTEQGDSAMYLCASSSWRTSGTGELFFGEGSRLTVL.

This rearrangement joins TRBV20-1 to TRBJ1-4; 9 bases line up with TRBD1. Germline V CDR1 and CDR2: DFQATT, SNEGSKA (reference sequence). This CDR3 comprises 12 residues. V lost 5 bases to trimming and J lost 11 bases; unmatched junction nucleotides: 6. The CDR3 bases are TGCAGTGCTTCGGGACAGGGCGGGAAACTGTTTTTT. Amino acid sequence: CSASGQGGKLFF.

In this sample, this clonotype turned up a few times. The genes are TRBV15 and TRBJ2-5; D perhaps matches TRBD2 (6 bases). CDR1 is LNHNV, CDR2 YYDKDF, per germline (reference sequence). The CDR3 extends over 17 amino acids. The ends were cut back, 1 base at V and 2 bases at J, with 17 bases in the middle. CDR3 coding DNA: TGTGCCACCAGCAGAGGGTTCACTAGCCGGTCTCAAGAGACCCAGTACTTC. Protein: CATSRGFTSRSQETQYF. Combining the CDR3 with reference TRBV15 and TRBJ2-5 gives the whole variable domain DAMVIQNPRYQVTQFGKPVTLSCSQTLNHNVMYWYQQKSSQAPKLLFHYYDKDFNNEADTPDNFQSRRPNTSFCFLDIRSPGLGDTAMYLCATSRGFTSRSQETQYFGPGTRLLVL.

This clonotype was seen a handful of times. In DNA, the CDR3 is TGTGCCAGCAGCAAGCCAACAGGAGAAATGGTAGAGACCCAGTACTTC. This codes for CASSKPTGEMVETQYF. This rearrangement joins TRBV5-5 to TRBJ2-5; D might be TRBD1 (5 bases). The CDR3 is made up of 16 amino acids. Between the trimmed V and J ends, which lost 4 bases and 4 bases, there was a span of 20 bases. Germline values: CDR1 SGHKS, CDR2 YYEKEE (reference sequence).

The V gene is TRBV15, the J gene TRBJ2-5; D ambiguous. V was clipped by 0 bases and J by 3 bases, with 5 bases between them. CDR1 and CDR2 (germline): LNHNV, YYDKDF (reference sequence). The CDR3 sequence is 13 residues long. The CDR3 bases are TGTGCCACCAGCAGAGACAGGAAAGAGACCCAGTACTTC. It is translated as CATSRDRKETQYF.

This clonotype showed up just a few times. The chain has TRBV6-1 and TRBJ2-3; no clear D. The CDR3 totals 15 residues. The V gene's germline CDR1 is MNHNS and CDR2 SASEGT. V was trimmed by 6 bases and J by 8 bases, leaving 21 bases between them. In DNA form, the CDR3 reads TGTGCCAGCAGCCCCAATGGTCAGATACTCACTACGCAGTATTTT. Translation: CASSPNGQILTTQYF.

This clonotype has only a few counts. This sequence joins TRBV7-8 and TRBJ1-4, with 8 positions matching TRBD1. CDR3 size: 15 residues. V trimming: 5 bases; J trimming: 5 bases; junction bases outside the gene matches: 7. Germline CDR1 SGHVS, CDR2 FQNEAQ. CDR3 DNA: TGTGCCAGCAGCCTTAAGAGGACAGGGAATGAAAAACTGTTTTTT. Amino acid sequence: CASSLKRTGNEKLFF.

V and J are TRBV5-1 and TRBJ2-5, with TRBD2 matching 13 bases. This CDR3 has 16 amino acids. CDR1 SGHRS and CDR2 YFSETQ come from the germline V gene. The V segment lost 1 base and the J segment 1 base; nucleotides outside the gene matches: 1. The CDR3 DNA reads TGCGCCAGCAGCTTGTGGACTAGCGGGGGCCAAGAGACCCAGTACTTC. Protein product: CASSLWTSGGQETQYF.

This clonotype was counted between two and nine times. V and J are TRBV10-3 and TRBJ2-3; D ambiguous. V dropped 0 bases and J dropped 6 bases, with 13 bases sitting between them. This CDR3 has 15 residues. The germline V gene has CDR1 ENHRY and CDR2 SYGVKD. The CDR3 bases are TGTGCCATCAGTGAGTCGATGGTAGACGGGGATACGCAGTATTTT. Amino acids: CAISESMVDGDTQYF.

This clonotype was observed many times. The chain uses TRBV7-2 and TRBJ2-3; D might be TRBD1 or TRBD2, each matching 6 bases. The V end lost 6 bases, the J end lost 4 bases, and 14 bases lay between the germline ends. Germline V lookup: CDR1 SGHTA, CDR2 FQGNSA. The CDR3 consists of 14 residues. In nucleotides, the CDR3 is TGTGCCAGCAGTCCGGGGGCAGGGGCAGATACGCAGTATTTT. Its protein is CASSPGAGADTQYF.

V is TRBV5-1 and J is TRBJ1-1; TRBD1 matches 8 bases. With 4 bases clipped from V and 0 bases from J, the junction kept 2 bases outside the gene matches. Germline V gene sequence: CDR1 SGHRS, CDR2 YFSETQ. The CDR3 runs to 14 residues. The CDR3 spells CASSGQGLNTEAFF. The CDR3 DNA sequence: TGCGCCAGCAGCGGACAGGGTTTGAACACTGAAGCTTTCTTT.

This chain connects TRBV9 to TRBJ1-1, with D hard to call. The CDR3 runs to 14 residues. The V gene's germline CDR1 is SGDLS and CDR2 YYNGEE. The V gene lost 0 bases and the J gene lost 4 bases, with 10 bases spanning the gap. CDR3 DNA sequence: TGTGCCAGCAGCGTAGGCAGTGTGGCCACTGAAGCTTTCTTT. This encodes CASSVGSVATEAFF.

This clonotype was seen only a few times. This chain joins TRBV7-2 and TRBJ2-1, with 7 bases identical to TRBD2. With V trimmed by 5 bases and J by 8 bases, 15 bases remained unmatched. The CDR3 contains 16 residues. The germline V gene encodes CDR1 SGHTA and CDR2 FQGNSA. The DNA for the CDR3 is TGTGCCAGCAGCCCCGTCCCGCTAGCGGCCATGGATGAGCAGTTCTTC. Translation gives CASSPVPLAAMDEQFF.

The chain recombines TRBV5-1 with TRBJ2-3; TRBD2 aligns across 12 bases. Trimming at V came to 4 bases and at J to 3 bases, leaving 6 bases not matched to a gene. Per germline, CDR1 SGHRS and CDR2 YFSETQ. The CDR3 spans 16 residues. CDR3 amino acids: CASSGDTSGGTDTQYF. As DNA, the CDR3 is TGCGCCAGCAGCGGCGACACTAGCGGGGGGACAGATACGCAGTATTTT.

This clonotype appeared a few times. The CDR3, as DNA: TGCAGTGCTGCCGGGTCCCCCAGACAGATAAACACCGGGGAGCTGTTTTTT. It translates to CSAAGSPRQINTGELFF. The chain joins TRBV20-1 to TRBJ2-2; TRBD1 is a possible D gene (5 bases). V dropped 5 bases and J dropped 2 bases, with 21 bases sitting between them. The CDR3 contains 17 residues. In germline, CDR1 is DFQATT, CDR2 SNEGSKA (reference sequence).

V gene TRBV10-2 combines with J gene TRBJ1-2; D unclear. Per germline, CDR1 WSHSY and CDR2 SAAADI. V was trimmed by 0 bases and J by 0 bases, leaving 8 bases between them. The CDR3 spans 15 residues. The CDR3 loop reads CASSESWAANYGYTF. CDR3 DNA sequence: TGCGCCAGCAGTGAGTCGTGGGCAGCTAACTATGGCTACACCTTC.